These T cell receptor delta chains were read from a single sample in a study of Vδ1+ human thymocytes. TCRdb re-called the multiplex PCR reads with CATT. The sample includes about 55,000 delta-chain clones, approximately 16% of them seen just once. The sample consisted of Vdelta1+ gamma-delta thymocytes from the thymus. Source of these receptors: a boy under three years old who had congenital heart surgery. CDR3s include the opening cysteine and the closing phenylalanine or tryptophan. Each record gives: clone size, J gene, D gene, V gene, CDR3 DNA, CDR3 protein. A D gene is named only where the DNA matches it firmly. Where a row states a size, it is once, few, many or the class of an expanded clone; other rows omit it.

abundance: -; j_gene: TRDJ1; d_gene: TRDD3; v_gene: TRDV1; CDR3nt: TGTGCTCTTGGGGAGTCTTGCGGCATACTGGGGGTTGTAACCGATAAACTCATCTTT; CDR3aa: CALGESCGILGVVTDKLIF
abundance: few; j_gene: TRDJ1; d_gene: TRDD3; v_gene: TRDV1; CDR3nt: TGTGCTCTTGGGGAACCTTTCCTTCCCTTACTGGGGGGCAACACCGATAAACTCATCTTT; CDR3aa: CALGEPFLPLLGGNTDKLIF
abundance: few; j_gene: TRDJ1; d_gene: TRDD3; v_gene: TRDV1; CDR3nt: TGTGCTCTTGGGGTCCTTCCTATTAATGGTGGGGGATACGGGAACACCGATAAACTCATCTTT; CDR3aa: CALGVLPINGGGYGNTDKLIF
abundance: -; j_gene: TRDJ2; d_gene: TRDD3; v_gene: TRAV29/DV5; CDR3nt: TGTGCAGCAATCCGCGGGGATACGCAGACGCAACTCTTCTTT; CDR3aa: CAAIRGDTQTQLFF
abundance: few; j_gene: TRDJ1; d_gene: TRDD3; v_gene: TRDV1; CDR3nt: TGTGCTCTTGCCTGGGGGACCCGGAGGATACTCATCTTT; CDR3aa: CALAWGTRRILIF
abundance: -; j_gene: TRDJ1; d_gene: TRDD3; v_gene: TRDV1; CDR3nt: TGTGCTCTTGGGGGCAGCATTCGATCCTACAATGAAGGCTGGGGGATACGGTACACCGATAAACTCATCTTT; CDR3aa: CALGGSIRSYNEGWGIRYTDKLIF
abundance: -; j_gene: TRDJ1; d_gene: -; v_gene: TRDV1; CDR3nt: TGTGCTCTTGGGACCCCCTTCCTAGGGTTGCTGGGGGCCCCACAGTACACCGATAAACTCATCTTT; CDR3aa: CALGTPFLGLLGAPQYTDKLIF
abundance: -; j_gene: TRDJ1; d_gene: -; v_gene: TRDV1; CDR3nt: TGTGCTCTTGGGGAAGTCCCCTACTACTTGCCCGATAAACTCATCTTT; CDR3aa: CALGEVPYYLPDKLIF
abundance: -; j_gene: TRDJ1; d_gene: TRDD3; v_gene: TRDV1; CDR3nt: TGTGCTCTTGGGGAACGGTTAAGGAGTATCAAACCTACTTGGGGGATACGCGCCCAAAGGTACACCGATAAACTCATCTTT; CDR3aa: CALGERLRSIKPTWGIRAQRYTDKLIF
abundance: -; j_gene: TRDJ2; d_gene: -; v_gene: TRDV1; CDR3nt: TGTGCTCTTGGAGACAACTCCCCGGGGACCTGGGCTACAGCACAACTCTTCTTT; CDR3aa: CALGDNSPGTWATAQLFF
abundance: few; j_gene: TRDJ1; d_gene: -; v_gene: TRDV1; CDR3nt: TGTGCTCTTGGGGAGCCTTGGGAGGGGAGGGTCTTCGAGGGTCCCGATAAACTCATCTTT; CDR3aa: CALGEPWEGRVFEGPDKLIF
abundance: few; j_gene: TRDJ1; d_gene: TRDD3; v_gene: TRDV1; CDR3nt: TGTGCTCTTGGGCCTTATATTGGGGGACACACCGATAAACTCATCTTT; CDR3aa: CALGPYIGGHTDKLIF
abundance: -; j_gene: TRDJ1; d_gene: -; v_gene: TRDV1; CDR3nt: TGTGCTCTTGGGGGCAGCCTCCGCTGGGCGAGGGTCGATAAACTCATCTTT; CDR3aa: CALGGSLRWARVDKLIF
abundance: -; j_gene: TRDJ1; d_gene: TRDD3; v_gene: TRDV1; CDR3nt: TGTGCTCTTGGGGAGTTCGGACTGGGGGCTCGACACACCGATAAACTCATCTTT; CDR3aa: CALGEFGLGARHTDKLIF
abundance: few; j_gene: TRDJ1; d_gene: TRDD3; v_gene: TRDV1; CDR3nt: TGTGCTCTTGGGGAAATATCTTCCCTGGGGGATAAAGGTAAACTCATCTTT; CDR3aa: CALGEISSLGDKGKLIF
abundance: few; j_gene: TRDJ4; d_gene: TRDD3; v_gene: TRDV2; CDR3nt: TGTGCCTGTCCTTACTGGGGGTCTCGGAGACCCCTGATCTTT; CDR3aa: CACPYWGSRRPLIF
abundance: few; j_gene: TRDJ1; d_gene: TRDD3; v_gene: TRDV1; CDR3nt: TGTGCTCTTGGGGAACCTCCTTCCCCTCTCCCTTGCTTGGGGGGATACGGAGGGTCCGATAAACTCATCTTT; CDR3aa: CALGEPPSPLPCLGGYGGSDKLIF
abundance: -; j_gene: TRDJ1; d_gene: -; v_gene: TRDV1; CDR3nt: TGTGCTCTTGGGGAACTCAAGATACTTCTGAATCTGTACACCGATAAACTCATCTTT; CDR3aa: CALGELKILLNLYTDKLIF
abundance: few; j_gene: TRDJ1; d_gene: -; v_gene: TRDV1; CDR3nt: TGTGCTCTTGGGGAGCGATGGAGCCTACGTACGCCTGATAAACTCATCTTT; CDR3aa: CALGERWSLRTPDKLIF
abundance: few; j_gene: TRDJ1; d_gene: -; v_gene: TRDV1; CDR3nt: TGTGCTCTTGGGGAACTAACCTTCCTACGAGTACTGGGGGACCCATACACCGATAAACTCATCTTT; CDR3aa: CALGELTFLRVLGDPYTDKLIF
abundance: few; j_gene: TRDJ1; d_gene: -; v_gene: TRDV1; CDR3nt: TGTGCTCTTGGGGAATACGAGTGCAGTCGGAAACTCATCTTT; CDR3aa: CALGEYECSRKLIF
abundance: few; j_gene: TRDJ1; d_gene: TRDD3; v_gene: TRDV2; CDR3nt: TGTGCCTGTGACACCGTTTCATGTAATGGGGGATTCAACACCGATAAACTCATCTTT; CDR3aa: CACDTVSCNGGFNTDKLIF
abundance: few; j_gene: TRDJ1; d_gene: -; v_gene: TRDV1; CDR3nt: TGTGCTCTTGGGGACCTTCGTATGGCGGGAAATACTAAGTACACCGATAAACTCATCTTT; CDR3aa: CALGDLRMAGNTKYTDKLIF
abundance: -; j_gene: TRDJ1; d_gene: TRDD3; v_gene: TRDV2; CDR3nt: TGTGCCTGTGTCCTGGGGGATACACCCGATAAACTCATCTTT; CDR3aa: CACVLGDTPDKLIF
abundance: -; j_gene: TRDJ1; d_gene: -; v_gene: TRDV1; CDR3nt: TGTGCTCTTGGGGTCCTTTCCCACCGTGGATCCGTGTACACCGATAAACTCATCTTT; CDR3aa: CALGVLSHRGSVYTDKLIF
abundance: -; j_gene: TRDJ1; d_gene: -; v_gene: TRDV1; CDR3nt: TGTGCTCTTGGGGAACTAGTCTCCTCCCCGGCGTTACCCACCGATAAACTCATCTTT; CDR3aa: CALGELVSSPALPTDKLIF
abundance: -; j_gene: TRDJ1; d_gene: TRDD3; v_gene: TRDV1; CDR3nt: TGTGCTCTTGGGGAACTCGCGCCGTATCCTACTGGGGGATGGTACACCGATAAACTCATCTTT; CDR3aa: CALGELAPYPTGGWYTDKLIF
abundance: -; j_gene: TRDJ1; d_gene: -; v_gene: TRDV1; CDR3nt: TGTGCTCTTGGGGAACTGGGTCGTACGTCAGTCCTTAAACTCATCTTT; CDR3aa: CALGELGRTSVLKLIF
abundance: -; j_gene: TRDJ1; d_gene: -; v_gene: TRDV1; CDR3nt: TGTGCTCTTGGGGGTAATCCTACGTCGGGGGAGTTGTACACCGATAAACTCATCTTT; CDR3aa: CALGGNPTSGELYTDKLIF
abundance: -; j_gene: TRDJ1; d_gene: -; v_gene: TRDV1; CDR3nt: TGTGCTCTTGGGGAATTTGATAAACTCATCTTT; CDR3aa: CALGEFDKLIF
abundance: few; j_gene: TRDJ1; d_gene: TRDD3; v_gene: TRDV1; CDR3nt: TGTGCTCTTGGGGAAGGGTGTTCCTTCGCCCAAGTTCGTACTGGGGGATACCCTGCGTACACCGATAAACTCATCTTT; CDR3aa: CALGEGCSFAQVRTGGYPAYTDKLIF
abundance: few; j_gene: TRDJ1; d_gene: TRDD3; v_gene: TRDV1; CDR3nt: TGTGCTCTTGGGGAACGGAGGAGGGATACCTCAGATAAACTCATCTTT; CDR3aa: CALGERRRDTSDKLIF
abundance: -; j_gene: TRDJ1; d_gene: -; v_gene: TRDV1; CDR3nt: TGTGCTCTTGGGGAATGTGACCAGGGGCTCACTAGTGGTAAACTCATCTTT; CDR3aa: CALGECDQGLTSGKLIF
abundance: few; j_gene: TRDJ1; d_gene: -; v_gene: TRDV1; CDR3nt: TGTGCTCTTGGGGAGCTAAGCCCTATCTTCCCAAAACCTCTCTTTGATAAACTCATCTTT; CDR3aa: CALGELSPIFPKPLFDKLIF
abundance: few; j_gene: TRDJ1; d_gene: -; v_gene: TRDV1; CDR3nt: TGTGCTCTTGGGGAACTCCGCACTTCCTGCTCGGATATAGCTGGGGCTACCGATAAACTCATCTTT; CDR3aa: CALGELRTSCSDIAGATDKLIF
abundance: many; j_gene: TRDJ1; d_gene: TRDD3; v_gene: TRDV2; CDR3nt: TGTGCCTGTGACACCGTCGTTGCCCGGGATACTACTTGCTCGTACACCGATAAACTCATCTTT; CDR3aa: CACDTVVARDTTCSYTDKLIF
abundance: few; j_gene: TRDJ1; d_gene: TRDD3; v_gene: TRDV1; CDR3nt: TGTGCTCTTGGCACTGGGGGATTTGACCATAAACTCATCTTT; CDR3aa: CALGTGGFDHKLIF
abundance: few; j_gene: TRDJ1; d_gene: TRDD3; v_gene: TRDV1; CDR3nt: TGTGCTCTTGGGGAACTCCCCGGTGGGGGATATCATTACACCGATAAACTCATCTTT; CDR3aa: CALGELPGGGYHYTDKLIF
abundance: few; j_gene: TRDJ1; d_gene: TRDD2; v_gene: TRDV1; CDR3nt: TGTGCTCTTGGGGAATCTACCCTTCCTATAATGCCATGGGGATCTTACACCGATAAACTCATCTTT; CDR3aa: CALGESTLPIMPWGSYTDKLIF